This is a list of T cell receptor beta chains from one sample in a study of response to subunit inactivated influenza vaccine. TCRdb itself ran the RT-PCR reads through MiXCR, one entry per CDR3 protein. Here the sample spans more than 550,000 distinct CDR3 sequences, around 10% being singletons. These data also formed part of another study, on T cells expressing NK-cell markers.

This material consisted of PBMCs from blood, taken on the day of vaccination. These receptors originate from a man in his fifties who received an inactivated influenza vaccine. The CDR3 runs from the conserved cysteine through the conserved F or W. D genes are given only for firm matches. Not all rows give a size; the values are once, few, many and, for expanded clones, a class.

>few|TRBJ2-6|TRBV28|.
TGTGCCAGCAGTAACCGGGCCAACGTCCTGACTTTC
CASSNRANVLTF
>.|TRBJ2-7|TRBV3-1|TRBD2
TGTGCCAGCAGCCTTAGCGGGGGGCGCCACTACGAGCAGTACTTC
CASSLSGGRHYEQYF
>many|TRBJ2-1|TRBV27|TRBD2
TGTGCCAGCAGAGACCGGCTAGCGGGAGGGCGGAATGAGCAGTTCTTC
CASRDRLAGGRNEQFF
>.|TRBJ2-5|TRBV7-2|TRBD2
TGTGCCAGCAGCCGGACTAGCGGGGGGGCAGGGACCCAGTACTTC
CASSRTSGGAGTQYF
>few|TRBJ2-5|TRBV9|TRBD1
TGTGCCAGCAGCGTAGACTCGGGGACAGGGGCCGGGGCCCAGTACTTC
CASSVDSGTGAGAQYF
>few|TRBJ2-7|TRBV9|TRBD1
TGTGCCAGCATCGACAGGGGGGGTGACGAGCAGTACTTC
CASIDRGGDEQYF
>.|TRBJ2-2|TRBV27|.
TGTGCCAGCAGTTTATCCAGGGCCGGGGAGCTGTTTTTT
CASSLSRAGELFF
>.|TRBJ2-1|TRBV25-1|.
TGTGCCAGCAGTGGCACTAGGAACCATGAGCAGTTCTTC
CASSGTRNHEQFF
>many|TRBJ2-3|TRBV5-1|TRBD1
TGCGCCAGCCGTACCGGGACAGGGGGCACAGATACGCAGTATTTT
CASRTGTGGTDTQYF
>.|TRBJ2-5|TRBV6-4|.
TGTGCCAGCAGTGACTCGATCTGGGGGGCAACCCAGTACTTC
CASSDSIWGATQYF
>few|TRBJ2-3|TRBV18|.
TGTGCCAGCTCACCAGGGTCATCTTATACGCAGTATTTT
CASSPGSSYTQYF
>.|TRBJ2-7|TRBV5-1|TRBD1
TGCGCCAGCACCACCGGGACAGGGGACAACGAGCAGTACTTC
CASTTGTGDNEQYF
>.|TRBJ2-7|TRBV20-1|.
TGCAGTGCTAGAGGCCGTCCCTCCTACGAGCAGTACTTC
CSARGRPSYEQYF
>few|TRBJ2-2|TRBV5-1|.
TGCGCCAGCAGCCTTAGCGGGACAGGGACCACCGGGGAGCTGTTTTTT
CASSLSGTGTTGELFF
>few|TRBJ2-5|TRBV6-1|TRBD1
TGTGCCAGCAGTCCTATCAGGGGGATCTTCCAAGAGACCCAGTACTTC
CASSPIRGIFQETQYF
>few|TRBJ1-4|TRBV12-3/TRBV12-4|TRBD1
TGTGCCAGCAGTACGGGGACAGGGACAATTAATGAAAAACTGTTTTTT
CASSTGTGTINEKLFF
>.|TRBJ2-1|TRBV19|TRBD2
TGTGCCAGTAGTATAGGCGCGGGAGTGGGGATGGGCGAGCAGTTCTTC
CASSIGAGVGMGEQFF
>few|TRBJ2-5|TRBV28|.
TGTGCCAGCAGTACACAGGGCCGAGAGACCCAGTACTTC
CASSTQGRETQYF
>.|TRBJ2-7|TRBV12-3/TRBV12-4|.
TGTGCCAGCACCCGAACCTCCTACTGGGAGCAGTACTTC
CASTRTSYWEQYF
>.|TRBJ1-3|TRBV2|.
TGTGCCAGCAGTCCCACTTCGGGAAACACCATATATTTT
CASSPTSGNTIYF
>few|TRBJ2-3|TRBV2|.
TGTGCCAGCAGTGAACAGGGGGATACGCAGTATTTT
CASSEQGDTQYF
>few|TRBJ2-3|TRBV5-6|.
TGTGCCAGCACTCAACCGGGGCTTCCACGTGAGACGCAGTATTTT
CASTQPGLPRETQYF
>.|TRBJ2-2|TRBV3-1|.
TGTGCCAGCAGCAGAACACTGGCGAACACCGGGGAGCTGTTTTTT
CASSRTLANTGELFF
>.|TRBJ2-1|TRBV5-1|.
TGCGCCAGCAGCTTGGCCGCGCAGGGATGGAGCTCCTACAATGAGCAGTTCTTC
CASSLAAQGWSSYNEQFF
>many|TRBJ1-2|TRBV12-3/TRBV12-4|TRBD1
TGTGCCAGCAGTTTACAGACAGGGATGTACACCTTC
CASSLQTGMYTF
>few|TRBJ2-5|TRBV6-1|TRBD2
TGTGCCAGCACCGAGAGGCCCAGCGGGGGACTGGGGCAAGAGACCCAGTACTTC
CASTERPSGGLGQETQYF
>many|TRBJ2-2|TRBV12-3/TRBV12-4|TRBD1
TGTGCCAGCAGTCTGCAGGGGGCTATTGGCGGGGAGCTGTTTTTT
CASSLQGAIGGELFF
>.|TRBJ2-2|TRBV3-1|.
TGTGCCAGCAGCCTTCGTTACGGGGAGCTGTTTTTT
CASSLRYGELFF
>many|TRBJ1-1|TRBV29-1|.
TGCAGCGTTGAGGTTGGGATGAACACTGAAGCTTTCTTT
CSVEVGMNTEAFF
>few|TRBJ1-1|TRBV5-5|.
TGTGCCAGCAGCCGAGGGGGGGTTGGAATGAACACTGAAGCTTTCTTT
CASSRGGVGMNTEAFF
>many|TRBJ1-5|TRBV7-2|TRBD1
TGTGCCAGCAGCTTGGACAGGGGAGGAAGCAATCAGCCCCAGCATTTT
CASSLDRGGSNQPQHF
>few|TRBJ2-5|TRBV11-2|TRBD2
TGTGCCAGCAGCCAACAAACTAGCGGGCGAATTCAAGAGACCCAGTACTTC
CASSQQTSGRIQETQYF
>many|TRBJ2-7|TRBV5-1|TRBD2
TGCGCCAGCAGCATGGGGACTAGCGTCTCCTACGAGCAGTACTTC
CASSMGTSVSYEQYF
>.|TRBJ2-5|TRBV20-1|.
TGCAGTGCTAGTCTGGTGATAGTCGGAGAGACCCAGTACTTC
CSASLVIVGETQYF
>.|TRBJ2-1|TRBV10-3|TRBD2
TGTGCCATCAGTGATTATGGGCGGGGGGCAGCCCCTGACTCACAAAGCTCCTACAATGAGCAGTTCTTC
CAISDYGRGAAPDSQSSYNEQFF
>.|TRBJ2-7|TRBV7-2|.
TGTGCCAGCAGGCCAAGTACACAGGGATCCTACGAGCAGTACTTC
CASRPSTQGSYEQYF
>few|TRBJ2-5|TRBV10-3|.
TGTGCCATCAGTGAGACTCTGGACGCTGTGGAGACCCAGTACTTC
CAISETLDAVETQYF
>.|TRBJ1-1|TRBV19|.
TGTGCCAGTCTTGGCTGGACAGCGAACACTGAAGCTTTCTTT
CASLGWTANTEAFF
>few|TRBJ1-5|TRBV6-5|.
TGTGCCAGCAGTTACGTTGGGGGGATATCGGGTCAGCCCCAGCATTTT
CASSYVGGISGQPQHF
>few|TRBJ2-6|TRBV6-1|.
TGTGCCAGCAGCCGACACTTGAGCGGCGCCGGGGCCAACGTCCTGACTTTC
CASSRHLSGAGANVLTF
>few|TRBJ2-3|TRBV20-1|.
TGCAGTGCTAGGACTAATACGCAGTATTTT
CSARTNTQYF
>.|TRBJ2-7|TRBV12-3/TRBV12-4|TRBD1
TGTGCCAGCAGTGTGGGACAGGGTCCGTACTTC
CASSVGQGPYF
>.|TRBJ1-2|TRBV7-2|TRBD1
TGTGCCAGCAGCTCACAGGGGATCTATGGCTACACCTTC
CASSSQGIYGYTF
>.|TRBJ2-1|TRBV29-1|.
TGCAGCGCCGGGGCCCCCCGGTTGAATGAGCAGTTCTTC
CSAGAPRLNEQFF
>many|TRBJ2-7|TRBV20-1|.
TGCAGTGCTAGCAAGGTCAGCTCCTACGAGCAGTACTTC
CSASKVSSYEQYF
>.|TRBJ1-1|TRBV5-1|.
TGCGCCAGCAGCCCCGTAGCAGGGCCGAACACTGAAGCTTTCTTT
CASSPVAGPNTEAFF
>.|TRBJ2-3|TRBV9|.
TGTGCCAGTAAGGGACCGGGGGACCCAGATACGCAGTATTTT
CASKGPGDPDTQYF
>few|TRBJ2-7|TRBV10-3|TRBD1
TGTGCCATCAGTGAAGGGACAGGGGTCTACGAGCAGTACTTC
CAISEGTGVYEQYF